The present TCR beta chain was sequenced within a study of blood T cell repertoires in COVID-19. Study information: Sources were T cells, B-cell-depleted T cells, or PBMCs; the material itself was cDNA or gDNA.

Authors' processing steps: Quantification of nucleated cells was approximated via reference gene primer amplification. Sequencing used immunoSEQ multiplex PCR; TCRdb keeps in-frame clones, though not all of them. The V and J calls and clone size were taken over from that table, and D and trimming were inferred from the DNA. The repertoire holds fewer than 130,000 clones, around three quarters seen once, with less than 10% in the top ten. The V end lost 7 bases, the J end lost 3 bases, and 10 bases lay between the germline ends. The CDR3 extends over 14 amino acids. Per the germline V gene, CDR1 is LNHDA and CDR2 is SQIVND (reference sequence).

The specimen was peripheral blood. The TCR sequence derives from a woman in her sixties with acute or convalescent COVID-19. V and J are TRBV19 and TRBJ1-6; D is unclear. The CDR3 nucleotides read TGTGCCAGTAACTCCCGGGACTATAATTCACCCCTCCACTTT. Translating gives CASNSRDYNSPLHF.